This TCR beta chain was retrieved from a study of T cell responses to AZD1222 COVID-19 vaccine. Details on this clone: Its antigen is as yet unknown.

Data came from immunoSEQ multiplex PCR; TCRdb stores just in-frame clones and leaves some out. The table has about 94,000 clones, 85% seen once; the top ten hold about 4.6%. Study-level points and caveats: Reportedly, nearly half of unique spike TCRs recognized epitopes outside B.1.351/B.1.1.7 mutations. Spike regions recognized by vaccine-associated CD4 TCRs spanned the protein, led by 160-218 and 743-854. The sample set comprised mostly white British donors with more females, and clonal diversity was possibly underestimated. Spike-specific TCR depth and breadth grew after two AZD1222 doses.

The CDR3 runs 12 residues. In germline, CDR1 is SGHTS, CDR2 YDEGEE. V lost 4 bases, J lost 4 bases, and 9 bases lay in between. The starting material was peripheral blood, obtained 28 days after the second AZD1222 dose. The receptor comes from an adult who received the AZD1222 COVID-19 vaccine. The chain is built from TRBV5-8 and TRBJ2-7; no definite D call. The CDR3 protein is CASSPQGYEQYF. Written as DNA, the CDR3 is TGTGCCAGCAGCCCTCAAGGGTACGAGCAGTACTTC.